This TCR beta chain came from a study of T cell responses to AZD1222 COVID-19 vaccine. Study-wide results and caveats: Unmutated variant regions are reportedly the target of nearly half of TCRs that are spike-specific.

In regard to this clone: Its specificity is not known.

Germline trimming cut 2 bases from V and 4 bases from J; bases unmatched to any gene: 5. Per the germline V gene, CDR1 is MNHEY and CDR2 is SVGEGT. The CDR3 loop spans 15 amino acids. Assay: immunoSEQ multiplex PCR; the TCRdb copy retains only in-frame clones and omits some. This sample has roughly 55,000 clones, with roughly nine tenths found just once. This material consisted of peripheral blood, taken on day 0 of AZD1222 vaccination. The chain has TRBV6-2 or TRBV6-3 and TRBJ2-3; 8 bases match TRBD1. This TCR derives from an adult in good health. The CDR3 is CASSYGQGDPDTQYF. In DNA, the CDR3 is TGTGCCAGCAGTTACGGACAGGGAGACCCAGATACGCAGTATTTT.